The T cell receptor beta chain under discussion was sequenced for a study of TIL therapy for anti-PD-1-resistant metastatic lung cancer. Sequencing used immunoSEQ v3. The repertoire was sequenced with immunoSEQ multiplex PCR; TCRdb's copy has only in-frame clones and lacks some. The repertoire has 950 to 1,200 clones, roughly 75% of them found once; the top ten carry over 8%. This CDR3 is built from 14 residues. The germline gives CDR1 LNHDA, CDR2 SQIVND (reference sequence). Trimming shortened V by 5 bases and J by 4 bases, and 12 bases separated the two germline ends. Documented time point: pre-treatment sample, taken before nivolumab and TIL therapy. The tumor samples were excised metastases, mostly pleural nodules or supraclavicular lymph nodes. Tumor harvest preceded PD-1/PD-L1 blockade, followed by nivolumab treatment.

This sequence joins TRBV19 and TRBJ2-1, with D possibly being TRBD2 (6 bases). The sequencing here drew on tumor tissue, taken at baseline. The sequence was collected from a person between 25 and 79 years old with non-small cell lung cancer. CDR3 sequence (DNA): TGTGCCAGTAGTCTGGGGACTGGATACAATGAGCAGTTCTTC. Its translation: CASSLGTGYNEQFF.